The clone carrying this TCR beta chain was counted many times. What was amplified from RNA transcripts were TCR beta CDR3 regions. Primed by the HTBI set, a first-round RT-PCR was run on the TCR CDR3. TCRdb redid the calling of the multiplex PCR reads with MiXCR, one entry per CDR3 protein. The sample has about 420,000 distinct CDR3 sequences, around 14% seen once. This record belongs to a study of T cells in Graves' hyperthyroidism and ophthalmopathy. Study-level background: Peripheral blood was collected at initial diagnosis, before any treatment.

Newly diagnosed patients aged 18 to 65 had hyperthyroidism of under 2 months' duration. Together with thyroid ultrasound, orbital computed tomography, serum thyroxine and TRAb, clinical symptoms were used for diagnoses. Fresh peripheral blood, approximately 9.7 ml, was the source of the PBMCs. The CDR3 is 18 residues long. The germline V gene encodes CDR1 SEHNR and CDR2 FQNEAQ (reference sequence). V shed 4 bases and J 7 bases; nucleotides not matched to a gene: 12. This receptor was taken from a woman under 30 with Graves' hyperthyroidism. Sequenced input: blood. The V and J genes are TRBV7-9 and TRBJ2-1; 14 nucleotides line up with TRBD2. As DNA, the CDR3 is TGTGCCAGCAGCTCGGCGACTAGCGGGGGGGCACGTATGAATGAGCAGTTCTTC. This gives the protein CASSSATSGGARMNEQFF.